One and the same sample provided the 21 T cell receptor beta chains below, sequenced in a study of shared clonotypes between healthy human individuals. Assay used: immunoSEQ multiplex PCR; TCRdb lists only in-frame clones, some missing. The sample has some 740,000 clones, 85% to 95% seen once. As defined, naive CD8 cells were CD45RO-negative and positively selected for CCR7, with terminally differentiated effector memory CD45RA+ cells excluded. Material: naive CD8+ T cells sorted from blood. These receptors were taken from a man aged 25 to 40 in good health.

J is TRBJ2-1 and V is TRBV21-1. TRBV21-1 is flagged as a pseudogene. The CDR3 has 20 amino acids. The CDR3 region has the DNA TGTGCCAGCAGCAAAGTGGCTGGGCGGTCGGTCCGAGGCGTTTACAATGAGCAGTTCTTC. Its translation is CASSKVAGRSVRGVYNEQFF.

This CDR3 is CASSGAGGPYNEQFF. The DNA of the CDR3 is TGTGCCAGCAGTGGAGCGGGAGGCCCCTACAATGAGCAGTTCTTC. J is TRBJ2-1 and V is TRBV27, with TRBD2 matching over 9 bases. Germline V gene lookup returns CDR1 MNHEY and CDR2 SMNVEV (reference sequence). Trimming cost V 5 bases and J 2 bases; bases outside gene matches: 4. This CDR3 has 15 amino acids.

The chain couples TRBV27 to TRBJ2-7; the match to TRBD1 covers 9 bases. This CDR3 comprises 17 residues. Germline trimming cut 0 bases from V and 2 bases from J; bases unmatched to any gene: 8. Germline V lookup: CDR1 MNHEY, CDR2 SMNVEV (reference sequence). The CDR3 region has the DNA TGTGCCAGCAGTTTATCCTCCTCGGGACAGGGACCCTACGAGCAGTACTTC. Its translation: CASSLSSSGQGPYEQYF.

The chain combines TRBV7-8 with TRBJ2-1; 9 bases map to TRBD2. Germline V gene sequence: CDR1 SGHVS, CDR2 FQNEAQ. After removal of 5 bases from V and 4 bases from J, the junction contained 15 bases not matched to a gene. This CDR3 is 18 amino acids long. The CDR3 reads CASSPQAGGLGGYNEQFF. Here the CDR3 DNA reads TGTGCCAGCAGCCCCCAGGCGGGAGGGCTAGGGGGATACAATGAGCAGTTCTTC.

The CDR3 loop reads CASSSGGGQGVPGELFF. CDR3 DNA: TGTGCCAGCAGCTCTGGTGGGGGACAGGGAGTGCCCGGGGAGCTGTTTTTT. V and J are TRBV7-3 and TRBJ2-2; TRBD1 matches 9 bases. Germline CDR1 and CDR2: SGHTA and FQGTGA. The V and J ends lost 4 bases and 6 bases, in that order; junction bases with no gene match: 12. The CDR3 extends over 17 amino acids. Variable domain in full (rest from reference TRBV7-3 and TRBJ2-2): GAGVSQTPSNKVTEKGKYVELRCDPISGHTALYWYRQSLGQGPEFLIYFQGTGAADDSGLPNDRFFAVRPEGSVSTLKIQRTERGDSAVYLCASSSGGGQGVPGELFFGEGSRLTVL.

The chain carries TRBV7-9 and TRBJ2-7, with D perhaps TRBD1 (5 bases). This CDR3 has 12 amino acids. Trimming stripped 3 bases from V and 4 bases from J, with 7 bases between. CDR1 and CDR2 from the germline V gene are SEHNR and FQNEAQ (reference sequence). CDR3 region: CASSFGQYEQYF. CDR3 bases: TGTGCCAGCAGCTTCGGACAATACGAGCAGTACTTC.

V and J are TRBV2 and TRBJ2-5; D remains unclear. CDR3 size: 13 residues. Between the trimmed V and J ends, which lost 2 bases and 4 bases, there was a span of 8 bases. Per the germline V gene, CDR1 is SNHLY and CDR2 is FYNNEI. CDR3 residues: CASSETVGETQYF. Written as DNA, the CDR3 is TGTGCCAGCAGTGAAACGGTCGGAGAGACCCAGTACTTC.

This sequence joins TRBV11-2 and TRBJ2-3, with unresolved D. Germline loops: CDR1 SGHAT, CDR2 FQNNGV. V shed 2 bases and J shed 5 bases, with 8 bases lying between them. The CDR3 length is 13 residues. The CDR3 DNA sequence: TGTGCCAGCAGCTTATGGACGGAAGATACGCAGTATTTT. Amino acid sequence: CASSLWTEDTQYF.

This clone appeared once. The chain combines TRBV7-9 with TRBJ2-1, with 13 bases lining up with TRBD2. Germline loops: CDR1 SEHNR, CDR2 FQNEAQ (reference sequence). Germline trimming cut 4 bases from V and 4 bases from J; bases unmatched to any gene: 1. The CDR3 has 15 amino acids. CDR3 protein: CASSSLAGGYNEQFF. The CDR3 DNA reads as TGTGCCAGCAGCTCACTAGCGGGAGGGTACAATGAGCAGTTCTTC. Together with reference TRBV7-9 and TRBJ2-1, the CDR3 gives the full variable domain: DTGVSQNPRHKITKRGQNVTFRCDPISEHNRLYWYRQTLGQGPEFLTYFQNEAQLEKSRLLSDRFSAERPKGSFSTLEIQRTEQGDSAMYLCASSSLAGGYNEQFFGPGTRLTVL.

This chain connects TRBV18 to TRBJ2-1, with D unresolved. This CDR3 spans 14 amino acids. Germline CDR1 is KGHSH and CDR2 is LQKENI. The V gene lost 2 bases and the J gene lost 3 bases, with 8 bases spanning the gap. The CDR3 nucleotides read TGTGCCAGCTCACCAAAGCCCTACTACAATGAGCAGTTCTTC. Encoded protein: CASSPKPYYNEQFF.

This chain links TRBV28 with TRBJ2-2; TRBD2 agrees at 7 bases. The germline V gene encodes CDR1 MDHEN and CDR2 SYDVKM. The CDR3 extends over 15 amino acids. After removal of 4 bases from V and 3 bases from J, the junction contained 5 bases not matched to a gene. The CDR3 sequence is CASSYGTTYTGELFF. The CDR3 nucleotides are TGTGCCAGCAGTTACGGGACTACCTACACCGGGGAGCTGTTTTTT.

This chain links TRBV6-5 with TRBJ1-1; no clear D gene. Germline-derived CDR1 and CDR2 are MNHEY and SVGAGI. The CDR3 consists of 11 residues. Trimming took 7 bases from V and 8 from J, leaving 11 bases between them. The CDR3, as DNA: TGTGCCAGCACCCTAGGCCCAGAAGCTTTCTTT. The encoded protein is CASTLGPEAFF.

The chain uses TRBV7-3 and TRBJ2-3; the D gene is possibly TRBD1 (6 bases). V was trimmed by 2 bases and J by 3 bases, leaving 12 bases between them. This CDR3 comprises 15 residues. In germline, CDR1 is SGHTA, CDR2 FQGTGA. The CDR3 loop is CASSLLGRGTDTQYF. As DNA, the CDR3 is TGTGCCAGCAGCTTATTAGGCAGGGGAACAGATACGCAGTATTTT. Full variable domain (outside the CDR3, taken from reference TRBV7-3 and TRBJ2-3): GAGVSQTPSNKVTEKGKYVELRCDPISGHTALYWYRQSLGQGPEFLIYFQGTGAADDSGLPNDRFFAVRPEGSVSTLKIQRTERGDSAVYLCASSLLGRGTDTQYFGPGTRLTVL.

This chain links TRBV7-2 with TRBJ1-3; D is perhaps TRBD1 (6 bases). Germline V gene sequence: CDR1 SGHTA, CDR2 FQGNSA. The CDR3 consists of 15 residues. Trimming took off 1 base at V and 0 bases at J, with 7 bases between the two ends. CDR3 in DNA: TGTGCCAGCAGCTTAGGGACAGTCTCTGGAAACACCATATATTTT. As protein: CASSLGTVSGNTIYF.

As to this clone: This clone may be a read error of a much larger clone one base away. The chain links TRBV2 to TRBJ2-1; 10 bases fit TRBD1. J lost 3 bases, V lost 3 bases, and 2 bases had no gene match. The CDR3 spans 15 residues. Germline-derived CDR1 and CDR2 are SNHLY and FYNNEI. CDR3 sequence reads: CASSEGTGDYNEQFF. DNA of the CDR3: TGTGCCAGCAGTGAGGGGACAGGGGACTACAATGAGCAGTTCTTC.

This rearrangement joins TRBV14 to TRBJ2-3, with 7 positions matching TRBD1. CDR3 length: 15 residues. The junction had 5 bases not matched to a gene; V was cut back by 4 bases and J by 1 base. Germline assignment: CDR1 SGHDN and CDR2 FVKESK. The CDR3 here is CASSLTGLGTDTQYF. The CDR3 nucleotides read TGTGCCAGCAGCCTGACAGGGTTGGGCACAGATACGCAGTATTTT.

This chain joins TRBV27 and TRBJ2-1, with TRBD2 as a possible D gene (6 bases). Trimming stripped 3 bases from V and 6 bases from J, with 12 bases between. The CDR3 has 14 residues. Germline lookup yields CDR1 MNHEY and CDR2 SMNVEV (reference sequence). CDR3 amino acids: CASSFRGMVNEQFF. CDR3 coding DNA: TGTGCCAGCAGTTTTCGCGGGATGGTCAATGAGCAGTTCTTC.

The V gene is TRBV14, the J gene TRBJ1-1, with D maybe TRBD1 (5 bases). Germline V gene lookup returns CDR1 SGHDN and CDR2 FVKESK. The CDR3 is 16 residues long. V was clipped by 0 bases and J by 2 bases, with 13 bases between them. CDR3 DNA sequence: TGTGCCAGCAGCCAAGACCACCGGGGACTAAACACTGAAGCTTTCTTT. Translated: CASSQDHRGLNTEAFF.

The gene calls are TRBV27 and TRBJ2-3, with D possibly being TRBD2 (6 bases). Trimming cost V 6 bases and J 3 bases, with 25 bases left between them. This CDR3 has 18 residues. In germline, CDR1 is MNHEY, CDR2 SMNVEV (reference sequence). The DNA of the CDR3 is TGTGCCAGCAGGGATGGCAATCTTGGAGGGCCAGGGACAGATACGCAGTATTTT. This translates into CASRDGNLGGPGTDTQYF.

This clone was observed a single time. The rearrangement links TRBV4-3 to TRBJ2-4; D unresolved. The ends were cut back, 0 bases at V and 1 base at J, with 7 bases in the middle. The CDR3 contains 15 residues. Germline V gives CDR1 LGHNA, CDR2 YSLEER. CDR3 in amino acids: CASSQDGQAKNIQYF. The DNA of the CDR3 is TGCGCCAGCAGCCAAGATGGGCAGGCCAAAAACATTCAGTACTTC.

V is TRBV4-1 and J is TRBJ1-1; no clear D. Germline CDR1 and CDR2: MGHRA and YSYEKL. The CDR3 extends over 16 amino acids. Deletions cut 0 bases from V and 1 base from J, with 12 bases between. The CDR3 spells CASSQDPGKRNTEAFF. The CDR3 DNA follows: TGCGCCAGCAGCCAAGATCCGGGAAAGAGGAACACTGAAGCTTTCTTT.